This note documents a single TCR beta chain sequence. As yet, its antigen is unknown. These data are taken from a study of cytomegalovirus exposure and HLA in healthy donors. Vbeta (60) and Jbeta (13) primers were used in the PCR. TCRdb keeps only in-frame clones here, not all; method: immunoSEQ multiplex PCR. In the table there are around 170,000 clones, approximately 81% of which are singletons. Notes on the study in general: For TCR beta chains, V- and J-gene trimming was later linked to a missense DCLRE1C variant. The only immune exposure information that was available was CMV serostatus.

This CDR3 contains 13 residues. Trimming removed 4 bases at V and 4 bases at J, with 13 bases between. CDR1 is SQVTM, CDR2 ANQGSEA, per germline. J is TRBJ1-2 and V is TRBV29-1; D is uncertain. The receptor was isolated from a man aged 50-60 years in good health and CMV-seronegative. The sample consisted of PBMCs. CDR3 in amino acids: CSVGAPDGYGYTF. The CDR3 DNA reads as TGCAGCGTTGGGGCTCCGGATGGCTATGGCTACACCTTC.